This record covers a single T cell receptor beta chain. The antigen remains undetermined. The donors were members of the roughly 120-subject validation cohort (separate from the roughly 670-subject first cohort). Germline lookup yields CDR1 MDHEN and CDR2 SYDVKM. J was trimmed by 8 bases and V by 6 bases; bases with no gene match: 2. The CDR3 is 13 residues long. Some clones are missing from TCRdb's copy, which holds only in-frame ones; the method was immunoSEQ multiplex PCR. Found here are tens of thousands of clones, 90% to 95% of them singletons; the top ten hold more than 2.5%. This sample is part of a study of cytomegalovirus exposure and HLA in healthy donors. General study results and limits: Most TCRs appeared rarely, but some public TCRs recurred in many donors. Investigators reported 150 to 200 TCR beta chains as tied to cytomegalovirus. The tendency of first-cohort TCR clusters to co-occur in the 110 or so validation repertoires emerged from a later analysis.

The sequencing input was PBMCs. This TCR was sampled from a woman under 30 in good health and CMV-seropositive. The V call is TRBV28, the J call TRBJ1-6, with 9 bases lining up with TRBD1. The CDR3 loop reads CASRNRGHSPLHF. In DNA, the CDR3 is TGTGCCAGCAGAAACAGGGGGCATTCACCCCTCCACTTT.